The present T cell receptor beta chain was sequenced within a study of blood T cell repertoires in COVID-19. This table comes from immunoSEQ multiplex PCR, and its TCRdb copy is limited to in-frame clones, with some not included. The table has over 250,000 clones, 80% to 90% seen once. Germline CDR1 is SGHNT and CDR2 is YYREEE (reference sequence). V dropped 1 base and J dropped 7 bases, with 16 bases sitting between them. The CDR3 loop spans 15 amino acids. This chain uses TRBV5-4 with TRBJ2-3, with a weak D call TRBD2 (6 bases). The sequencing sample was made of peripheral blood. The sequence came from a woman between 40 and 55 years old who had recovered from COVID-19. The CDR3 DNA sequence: TGTGCCAGCAGCTTGCCGGGACTCAGCGGAAATACGCAGTATTTT. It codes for CASSLPGLSGNTQYF.